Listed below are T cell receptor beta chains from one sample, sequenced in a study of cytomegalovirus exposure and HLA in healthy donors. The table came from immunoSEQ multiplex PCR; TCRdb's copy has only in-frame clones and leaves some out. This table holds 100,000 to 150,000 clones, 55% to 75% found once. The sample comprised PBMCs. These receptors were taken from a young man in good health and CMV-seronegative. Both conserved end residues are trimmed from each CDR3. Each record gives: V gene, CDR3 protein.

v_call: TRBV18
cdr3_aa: ASSPGTGGQPQH

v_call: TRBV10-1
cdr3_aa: ASPGSEGVEGYEQY

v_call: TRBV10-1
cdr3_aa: ASSEWTVYEQY

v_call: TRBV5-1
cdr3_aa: ASSAGLAGGLQETQY

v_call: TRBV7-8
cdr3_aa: ASSAFKALRGYT

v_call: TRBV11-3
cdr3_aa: ASSRDLNTEAF

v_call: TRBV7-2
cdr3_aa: ASSPLGLGWSDTQY

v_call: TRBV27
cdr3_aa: ASSPGTGIGGNQPQH

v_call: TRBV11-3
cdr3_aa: ASSSRGTGAGEQF

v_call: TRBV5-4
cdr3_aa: ASSLAGGSSYEQY

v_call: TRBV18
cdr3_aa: ASSPSTGINQPQH

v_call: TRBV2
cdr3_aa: ASSGQGGSDTQY

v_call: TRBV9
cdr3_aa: ASSAAWTADYGYT

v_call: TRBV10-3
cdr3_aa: AISESEGELNYGYT

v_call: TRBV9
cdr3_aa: ASSAGGEANEKLF

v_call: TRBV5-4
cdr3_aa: ASIDGTSGGTEQF

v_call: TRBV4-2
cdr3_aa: ASSQVGLAGYNEQF

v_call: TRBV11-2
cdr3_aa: ASSFHPGQGAEGYT

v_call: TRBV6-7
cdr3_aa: ASSPLSSGGAYNEQF

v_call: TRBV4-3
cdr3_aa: ASSQDPRNYGYT

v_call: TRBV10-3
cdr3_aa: AIKARQNQETQY

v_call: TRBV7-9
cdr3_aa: ASSLILRFNGQNTGELF

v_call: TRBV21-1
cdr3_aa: ASSKRPGQGWGSYNSPLH

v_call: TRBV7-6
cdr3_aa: ASSRDIPGASGNTIY

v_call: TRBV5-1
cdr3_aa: ASSSGTVSQETQY

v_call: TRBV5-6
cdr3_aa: ASSSAGAPSPLH

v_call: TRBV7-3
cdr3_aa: ASSRDRAIDTQY

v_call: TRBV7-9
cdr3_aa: ASSPGLTDTQY

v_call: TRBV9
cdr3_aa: ASSPGTTSGGRTDTQY

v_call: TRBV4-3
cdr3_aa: ASSQSTGVTEAF

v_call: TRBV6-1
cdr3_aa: ASSESGRTYEQY

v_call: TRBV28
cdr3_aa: ASRSRAIQY

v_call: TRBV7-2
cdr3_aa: ASSLLGGALYEQY

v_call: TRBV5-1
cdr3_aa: ASSPDRTSGGELF

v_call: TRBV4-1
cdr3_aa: ASSQVSYLNTEAF

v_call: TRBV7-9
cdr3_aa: SSSVDRAEQPQH

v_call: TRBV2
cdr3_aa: ASSELSGQGYGYT

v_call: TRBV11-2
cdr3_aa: ASSLGGPSRNEQF

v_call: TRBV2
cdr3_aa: ASSKLTSANYGYT

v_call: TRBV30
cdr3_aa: AWSVGGNSYEQY

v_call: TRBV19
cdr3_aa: ASTGTASTDTQY

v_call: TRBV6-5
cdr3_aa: ASSSPGQGFGYT

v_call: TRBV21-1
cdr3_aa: ASSGHRELASQPQH

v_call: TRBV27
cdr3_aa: ASSLAVPGQGDWTMNEQY

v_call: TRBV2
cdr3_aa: ASSPGQGIYNEQF

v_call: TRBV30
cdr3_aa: AWNGRVSGGRGNEQF

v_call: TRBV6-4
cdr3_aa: ASSPNFDSPNQPQH

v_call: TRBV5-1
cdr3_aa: ASSLVARTSGGNTGELF

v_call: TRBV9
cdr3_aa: ASGPWRGPYEQY

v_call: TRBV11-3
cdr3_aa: ASRQTPNNEQF

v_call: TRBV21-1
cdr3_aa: ASSKEGGTSGTDTQY

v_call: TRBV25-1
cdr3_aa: ASSGPGRQPQH

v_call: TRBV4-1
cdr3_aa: ASSQDRAMGTDTQY

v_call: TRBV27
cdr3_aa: ASSPSQGAQGQPQH

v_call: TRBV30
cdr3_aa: AWSYGTYEQY

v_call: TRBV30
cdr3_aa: AWSAGTDGQY

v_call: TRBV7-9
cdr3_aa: ASSPSSSGVVDTQY